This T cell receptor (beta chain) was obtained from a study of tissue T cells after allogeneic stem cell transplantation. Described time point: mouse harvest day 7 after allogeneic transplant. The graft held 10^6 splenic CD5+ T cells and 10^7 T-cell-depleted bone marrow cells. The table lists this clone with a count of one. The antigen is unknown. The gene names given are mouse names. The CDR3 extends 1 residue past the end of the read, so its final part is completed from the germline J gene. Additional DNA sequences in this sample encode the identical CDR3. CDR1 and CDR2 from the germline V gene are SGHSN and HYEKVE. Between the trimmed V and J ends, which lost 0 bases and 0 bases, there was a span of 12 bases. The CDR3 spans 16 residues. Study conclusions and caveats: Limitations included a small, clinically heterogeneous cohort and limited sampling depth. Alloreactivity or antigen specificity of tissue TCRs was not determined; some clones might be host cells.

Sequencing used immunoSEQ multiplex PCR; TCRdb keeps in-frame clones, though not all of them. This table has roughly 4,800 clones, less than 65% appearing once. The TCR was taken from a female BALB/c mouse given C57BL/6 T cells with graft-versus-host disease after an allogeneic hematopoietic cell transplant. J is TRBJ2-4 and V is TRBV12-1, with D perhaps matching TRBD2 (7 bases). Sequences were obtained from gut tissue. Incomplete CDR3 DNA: TGTGCCAGCTCTCTCGGGCTGGGGGCTAGTCAAAACACCTTGTAC. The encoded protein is CASSLGLGASQNTLY. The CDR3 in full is CASSLGLGASQNTLYF.